The 26 T cell receptor beta chains below all came from one sample that was sequenced in a study of CD8 T cells in Susac syndrome. Random-hexamer reverse transcription was applied to roughly 0.5 to 1 ug RNA. TCRdb called the immunoSEQ multiplex PCR reads again in MiXCR, with one record for every CDR3 protein. The table has 150,000 or so distinct CDR3 sequences, around 94% seen once. Material: CD4+ T cells from PBMCs. These receptors came from a human donor in good health.

The chain uses TRBV12-3 or TRBV12-4 and TRBJ2-1, with 9 bases identical to TRBD2. After removal of 2 bases from V and 4 bases from J, the junction contained 12 bases not matched to a gene. The CDR3 consists of 18 residues. CDR3 loop: CASSLYGRGLAIYNEQFF. The DNA for the CDR3 is TGTGCCAGCAGTTTATACGGTCGGGGACTAGCCATATACAATGAGCAGTTCTTC.

J is TRBJ1-6 and V is TRBV12-3 or TRBV12-4; TRBD1 might be the D (5 bases). The CDR3 is 13 residues long. The V and J ends lost 4 bases and 14 bases respectively, with 15 bases between them. The CDR3 sequence is CASSSGASVSLHF. The CDR3 DNA sequence: TGTGCCAGCAGTTCCGGGGCCTCAGTGTCCCTCCACTTT.

The J gene is TRBJ1-1, the V gene TRBV9; 9 bases map to TRBD1. V trimming: 0 bases; J trimming: 5 bases; junction bases outside the gene matches: 5. The CDR3 totals 15 residues. Germline-derived CDR1 and CDR2 are SGDLS and YYNGEE. For the CDR3, the DNA is TGTGCCAGCAGCGTAGCTGCGGGACAGGGAACTGAAGCTTTCTTT. Protein sequence: CASSVAAGQGTEAFF.

The rearrangement links TRBV11-3 to TRBJ2-2; 11 nucleotides agree with TRBD1. The germline V gene encodes CDR1 SGHNT and CDR2 YENEEA. The CDR3 loop spans 15 amino acids. V dropped 4 bases and J dropped 7; count of bases not matched to a gene: 5. The DNA for the CDR3 is TGTGCCAGCAGCTCGGGACAGGGGGGATACGGGGAGCTGTTTTTT. It yields the protein CASSSGQGGYGELFF.

The chain couples TRBV20-1 to TRBJ1-2, with TRBD1 matching 7 bases. J lost 8 bases, V lost 3 bases, and 15 bases had no gene match. This CDR3 comprises 15 residues. The germline CDR1 and CDR2 sequences are DFQATT and SNEGSKA (reference sequence). This chain's CDR3 is CSASLTLTGRIGYTF. The CDR3 nucleotides are TGCAGTGCTAGCTTAACACTGACAGGGCGGATCGGCTACACCTTC.

The genes are TRBV20-1 and TRBJ2-1; TRBD2 matches at 12 bases. This CDR3 region has 14 residues. The ends lost 4 bases at V and 7 bases at J; junction bases unmatched: 5. Per the germline V gene, CDR1 is DFQATT and CDR2 is SNEGSKA (reference sequence). The chain's CDR3 is CSAILAGGRNEQFF. The CDR3 bases are TGCAGTGCTATCCTAGCGGGGGGGCGGAATGAGCAGTTCTTC.

The gene calls are TRBV20-1 and TRBJ1-1; D might be TRBD1 (6 bases). This CDR3 has 16 residues. Germline lookup yields CDR1 DFQATT and CDR2 SNEGSKA (reference sequence). The ends were cut back, 2 bases at V and 1 base at J, with 17 bases in the middle. CDR3 sequence: CSARPYLRGPNTEAFF. DNA for the CDR3: TGCAGTGCTAGACCCTACCTTCGGGGGCCGAACACTGAAGCTTTCTTT.

This clonotype was observed a single time. J is TRBJ2-5 and V is TRBV5-4; TRBD2 aligns across 12 bases. Germline V gene sequence: CDR1 SGHNT, CDR2 YYREEE (reference sequence). This CDR3 spans 14 amino acids. V lost 3 bases to trimming and J lost 4 bases; unmatched junction nucleotides: 1. Written as DNA, the CDR3 is TGTGCCAGCAGCTCGGGACTAGCGGGAGAGACCCAGTACTTC. It specifies CASSSGLAGETQYF.

The gene calls are TRBV27 and TRBJ1-2; D not certain. The CDR3 is 11 amino acids. The V gene's germline CDR1 is MNHEY and CDR2 SMNVEV (reference sequence). V was cut by 2 bases and J by 7 bases, with 5 bases left in between. For the CDR3, the DNA is TGTGCCAGCAGTTTACACGTTGGCTACACCTTC. Amino acids: CASSLHVGYTF.

V gene TRBV7-2 combines with J gene TRBJ2-5; 10 bases match TRBD2. With 5 bases clipped from V and 2 bases from J, the junction kept 8 bases outside the gene matches. Germline loops: CDR1 SGHTA, CDR2 FQGNSA. This CDR3 has 16 residues. This chain's CDR3 is CASSQSSSGGQETQYF. For the CDR3, the DNA is TGTGCCAGCAGCCAGTCATCTAGCGGGGGTCAAGAGACCCAGTACTTC.

The chain couples TRBV11-1 to TRBJ2-1; D is unresolved. This CDR3 has 13 residues. CDR1 is SGHAT, CDR2 FQDESV, per germline (reference sequence). The V end was cut by 4 bases, the J end by 5 bases, with 9 bases between. The CDR3: CASSWARNNEQFF. The DNA of the CDR3 is TGTGCCAGCAGCTGGGCCCGAAACAATGAGCAGTTCTTC.

The V gene is TRBV21-1, the J gene TRBJ1-1. TRBV21-1 is a pseudogene segment. This CDR3 comprises 12 residues. This CDR3 reads CASSDSLTEAFF. The DNA of the CDR3 is TGTGCCAGCAGCGATTCTCTCACTGAAGCTTTCTTT.

The V call is TRBV29-1, the J call TRBJ1-2; D gene unclear. Germline V lookup: CDR1 SQVTM, CDR2 ANQGSEA. The V and J ends lost 1 base and 6 bases respectively, with 6 bases between them. The CDR3 length is 11 residues. CDR3 amino acids: CSVEGTDGYTF. CDR3 sequence (DNA): TGCAGCGTTGAAGGGACTGATGGCTACACCTTC.

The chain uses TRBV30 and TRBJ2-1; TRBD2 aligns across 8 bases. The CDR3 has 15 residues. After removal of 5 bases from V and 4 bases from J, the junction contained 10 bases not matched to a gene. The germline CDR1 and CDR2 sequences are GTSNPN and SVGIG (reference sequence). As DNA, the CDR3 is TGTGCCTGGTCCCCCGGTAGCGGGGTATACAATGAGCAGTTCTTC. Translated, it gives CAWSPGSGVYNEQFF.

The rearrangement links TRBV7-6 to TRBJ2-5, with 15 bases fitting TRBD2. This CDR3 is 17 amino acids long. The V gene's germline CDR1 is SGHVS and CDR2 FNYEAQ. Germline trimming cut 0 bases from V and 5 bases from J; bases unmatched to any gene: 4. The CDR3: CASSLAPGLAGGETQYF. The CDR3 bases are TGTGCCAGCAGCTTAGCGCCGGGACTAGCGGGGGGCGAGACCCAGTACTTC.

V gene TRBV7-2 combines with J gene TRBJ2-7, with D perhaps matching TRBD2 (5 bases). Germline CDR1 SGHTA, CDR2 FQGNSA. There are 14 residues in the CDR3. The V end lost 3 bases, the J end lost 3 bases, and 12 bases lay between the germline ends. DNA for the CDR3: TGTGCCAGCAGCTTCGCGGGCGACTACTACGAGCAGTACTTC. Translating it yields CASSFAGDYYEQYF.

This sequence joins TRBV29-1 and TRBJ2-1; 9 bases agree with TRBD2. There are 14 residues in the CDR3. V was clipped by 7 bases and J by 6 bases; unmatched bases: 10. Germline V gene data show CDR1 as SQVTM and CDR2 as ANQGSEA. Here the CDR3 DNA reads TGCAGCGCCGAGCGGGCTAGCGGGGCCAATGAGCAGTTCTTC. Translation: CSAERASGANEQFF.

The gene calls are TRBV20-1 and TRBJ1-5, with D possibly matching TRBD1 (6 bases). V was pared by 5 bases and J by 9 bases, with 14 bases between. CDR1 is DFQATT and CDR2 is SNEGSKA in the germline V gene (reference sequence). The CDR3 loop spans 12 amino acids. In DNA form, the CDR3 reads TGCAGTGCTTCAGACAGGTCATGGCCCCAGCATTTT. It translates to CSASDRSWPQHF.

The CDR3 DNA is TGCAGCGTGAATGGTGGCAATGAGCAGTTCTTC. This gives the protein CSVNGGNEQFF. The chain links TRBV29-1 to TRBJ2-1; D call uncertain. The CDR3 consists of 11 residues. Germline V gene lookup returns CDR1 SQVTM and CDR2 ANQGSEA. The V gene lost 6 bases and the J gene lost 6 bases, with 9 bases spanning the gap.

This chain joins TRBV29-1 and TRBJ2-7, with D perhaps matching TRBD1 (5 bases). V was clipped by 1 base and J by 6 bases, with 16 bases between them. Germline assignment: CDR1 SQVTM and CDR2 ANQGSEA. The CDR3 is 14 residues long. The CDR3 here is CSVEVPRQRSEQYF. The CDR3, as DNA: TGCAGCGTTGAAGTTCCGAGACAGCGATCCGAGCAGTACTTC.

The V call is TRBV9, the J call TRBJ2-1; D not certain. The CDR3 runs 12 residues. Germline values: CDR1 SGDLS, CDR2 YYNGEE. Deletions cut 4 bases from V and 7 bases from J, with 9 bases between. The chain's CDR3 is CASSHSLNEQFF. CDR3 bases: TGTGCCAGCAGCCACTCCTTAAATGAGCAGTTCTTC.

The rearrangement uses TRBV29-1 and TRBJ1-4; D gene unclear. Germline assignment: CDR1 SQVTM and CDR2 ANQGSEA. Trimming pared 4 bases from V and 2 bases from J, leaving 2 bases between. This CDR3 region has 11 residues. In DNA form, the CDR3 reads TGCAGCGTTGGGACTAATGAAAAACTGTTTTTT. Protein: CSVGTNEKLFF.

This chain links TRBV12-3 or TRBV12-4 with TRBJ1-6, with TRBD1 identical over 7 bases. V trimming: 5 bases; J trimming: 13 bases; junction bases outside the gene matches: 14. The CDR3 sequence is 15 residues long. For the CDR3, the DNA is TGTGCCAGCAGTCAGGGGGACAGCGGATTGTGGCCCCTCCACTTT. Translation gives CASSQGDSGLWPLHF.

This CDR3 reads CASSQNVPTNINTEAFF. CDR3 DNA sequence: TGTGCCAGCTCACAGAACGTCCCCACAAACATCAACACTGAAGCTTTCTTT. V is TRBV18 and J is TRBJ1-1; no clear D. The V and J ends lost 4 bases and 2 bases respectively, with 20 bases between them. Germline-derived CDR1 and CDR2 are KGHSH and LQKENI. This CDR3 is 17 amino acids long.

The chain uses TRBV20-1 and TRBJ2-3; TRBD2 aligns across 14 bases. The CDR3 is made up of 17 amino acids. Germline lookup yields CDR1 DFQATT and CDR2 SNEGSKA (reference sequence). V shed 6 bases and J 2 bases; nucleotides not matched to a gene: 10. CDR3 bases: TGCAGTGCCGTCGGGACTAGCGGGGGCCCCGTCACAGATACGCAGTATTTT. Its translation: CSAVGTSGGPVTDTQYF.

This chain uses TRBV20-1 with TRBJ2-1, with 8 positions matching TRBD2. Germline V CDR1 and CDR2: DFQATT, SNEGSKA (reference sequence). Trimming removed 7 bases from V and 5 bases from J; junction bases left unmatched: 7. The CDR3 extends over 13 amino acids. In DNA, the CDR3 is TGCAGTGTTGCGGGGGGCCAACACAATGAGCAGTTCTTC. As protein: CSVAGGQHNEQFF.